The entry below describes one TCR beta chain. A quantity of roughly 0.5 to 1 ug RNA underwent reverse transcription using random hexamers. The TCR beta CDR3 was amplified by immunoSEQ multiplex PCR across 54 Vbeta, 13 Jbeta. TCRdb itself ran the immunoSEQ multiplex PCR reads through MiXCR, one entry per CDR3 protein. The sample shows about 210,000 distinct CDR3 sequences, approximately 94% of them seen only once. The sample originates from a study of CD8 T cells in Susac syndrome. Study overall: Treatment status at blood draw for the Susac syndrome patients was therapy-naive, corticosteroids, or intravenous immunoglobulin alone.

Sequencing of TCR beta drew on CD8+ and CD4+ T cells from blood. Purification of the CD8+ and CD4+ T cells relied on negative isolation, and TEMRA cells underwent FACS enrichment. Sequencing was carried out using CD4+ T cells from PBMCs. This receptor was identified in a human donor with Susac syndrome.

CDR3 protein: CASSHPGESTDTQYF. CDR3 DNA: TGTGCCAGCAGCCACCCGGGAGAGAGCACAGATACGCAGTATTTT. The chain carries TRBV6-5 and TRBJ2-3; weak D call: TRBD2 (6 bases). Looked up from germline, CDR1 is MNHEY and CDR2 is SVGAGI. Trimming took off 6 bases at V and 0 bases at J, with 13 bases between the two ends. The CDR3 runs to 15 residues.